The 25 T cell receptor beta chains reported below all come from one sample, sequenced in a study of T cell responses to AZD1222 COVID-19 vaccine. Produced via immunoSEQ multiplex PCR; TCRdb's table is partial and in-frame only. Of under 150,000 clones in the sample, approximately 83% were seen once. Source: peripheral blood, taken on day 0 of AZD1222 vaccination. These receptors all come from an adult in good health.

The chain combines TRBV18 with TRBJ2-3; 10 bases agree with TRBD2. Germline CDR1 KGHSH, CDR2 LQKENI. V dropped 0 bases and J dropped 5; count of bases not matched to a gene: 8. The CDR3 totals 17 residues. The CDR3 sequence: CASSPPSGRAGQDTQYF. The CDR3 DNA is TGTGCCAGCTCACCACCAAGCGGGAGGGCCGGTCAAGATACGCAGTATTTT.

This chain connects TRBV9 to TRBJ1-1, with 7 bases matching TRBD1. The CDR3 totals 16 residues. Trimming at V came to 0 bases and at J to 4 bases, leaving 9 bases not matched to a gene. Germline CDR1 reads SGDLS; CDR2 reads YYNGEE. This chain's CDR3 is CASSVGPRQGATEAFF. CDR3 DNA: TGTGCCAGCAGCGTAGGGCCAAGACAGGGTGCCACTGAAGCTTTCTTT.

V gene TRBV6-5 combines with J gene TRBJ2-1; 8 bases are a match to TRBD2. This CDR3 contains 14 residues. Per germline, CDR1 MNHEY and CDR2 SVGAGI. The V and J ends lost 6 bases and 3 bases, in that order; junction bases with no gene match: 4. The CDR3 nucleotides are TGTGCCAGCAGGACCGGGACTAGCTACAATGAGCAGTTCTTC. As protein: CASRTGTSYNEQFF.

The V and J genes are TRBV4-1 and TRBJ2-7; TRBD1 aligns across 7 bases. The germline V gene has CDR1 MGHRA and CDR2 YSYEKL. V was pared by 4 bases and J by 3 bases, with 12 bases of the junction left unmatched. The CDR3 spans 16 residues. The CDR3 DNA follows: TGCGCCAGCAGCCTTCTCAACAGGGGCCGGGGCTACGAGCAGTACTTC. Amino acids: CASSLLNRGRGYEQYF.

This chain joins TRBV9 and TRBJ2-1; 13 nucleotides agree with TRBD2. Germline-derived CDR1 and CDR2 are SGDLS and YYNGEE. Unmatched junction bases numbered 8, after V lost 3 bases and J lost 8 bases. The CDR3 totals 16 residues. CDR3 loop: CASSGELAGGPDEQFF. CDR3 nucleotides: TGTGCCAGCAGCGGAGAACTAGCGGGAGGGCCTGATGAGCAGTTCTTC.

The chain has TRBV10-1 and TRBJ2-7, with TRBD1 matching 10 bases. V trimming: 6 bases; J trimming: 3 bases; junction bases outside the gene matches: 8. The germline V gene encodes CDR1 WNHNN and CDR2 SYGVQD (reference sequence). The CDR3 has 15 amino acids. Here the CDR3 reads CASSDGTGAFYEQYF. Here the CDR3 DNA reads TGCGCCAGCAGCGACGGGACAGGGGCTTTCTACGAGCAGTACTTC.

The V call is TRBV15, the J call TRBJ1-1; 8 nucleotides line up with TRBD1. J gave up 7 bases and V 5 bases, and 6 bases lay outside the gene matches. In germline, CDR1 is LNHNV, CDR2 YYDKDF (reference sequence). The CDR3 covers 13 residues. DNA for the CDR3: TGTGCCACCAGCTTCCAGGGGGCAAGTGAAGCTTTCTTT. Its translation: CATSFQGASEAFF.

V gene TRBV19 combines with J gene TRBJ2-1, with D hard to call. The V gene's germline CDR1 is LNHDA and CDR2 SQIVND (reference sequence). This CDR3 region has 13 residues. V shed 5 bases and J shed 4 bases, with 9 bases lying between them. CDR3 loop: CASSPTSYNEQFF. The CDR3 coding sequence is TGTGCCAGTAGTCCCACATCGTACAATGAGCAGTTCTTC.

The genes are TRBV7-9 and TRBJ1-1, with a weak D call TRBD1 (5 bases). Germline lookup yields CDR1 SEHNR and CDR2 FQNEAQ (reference sequence). The CDR3 has 14 amino acids. V lost 5 bases and J lost 3, with 13 bases in between. CDR3 protein: CASSTPGVYTEAFF. The CDR3 DNA follows: TGTGCCAGCAGCACCCCGGGGGTTTACACTGAAGCTTTCTTT.

This chain uses TRBV9 with TRBJ1-4; TRBD1 might be the D (5 bases). V lost 0 bases, J lost 3 bases, and 9 bases lay in between. Germline assignment: CDR1 SGDLS and CDR2 YYNGEE. The CDR3 sequence is 15 residues long. The CDR3 here is CASSVVGGANEKLFF. In DNA, the CDR3 is TGTGCCAGCAGCGTAGTCGGGGGAGCTAATGAAAAACTGTTTTTT. Supplemented by reference TRBV9 and TRBJ1-4, the full variable domain reads DSGVTQTPKHLITATGQRVTLRCSPRSGDLSVYWYQQSLDQGLQFLIQYYNGEERAKGNILERFSAQQFPDLHSELNLSSLELGDSALYFCASSVVGGANEKLFFGSGTQLSVL.

The chain couples TRBV9 to TRBJ2-3; 9 nucleotides align to TRBD1. CDR1 is SGDLS and CDR2 is YYNGEE in the germline V gene. There are 16 residues in the CDR3. V lost 4 bases and J lost 0; bases outside the gene matches: 6. The CDR3 region is CASSPVTGGSTDTQYF. DNA for the CDR3: TGTGCCAGCAGCCCCGTGACAGGGGGAAGCACAGATACGCAGTATTTT.

This chain links TRBV7-9 with TRBJ2-2; D not resolved. V lost 4 bases and J 2 bases, leaving 8 bases between the germline ends. CDR3 length equals 14 residues. The germline V gene encodes CDR1 SEHNR and CDR2 FQNEAQ (reference sequence). CDR3 loop: CASSWRPNTGELFF. The CDR3 nucleotides read TGTGCCAGCAGCTGGCGACCTAACACCGGGGAGCTGTTTTTT. The full variable domain, in which reference TRBV7-9 and TRBJ2-2 provide the parts outside the CDR3, is DTGVSQNPRHKITKRGQNVTFRCDPISEHNRLYWYRQTLGQGPEFLTYFQNEAQLEKSRLLSDRFSAERPKGSFSTLEIQRTEQGDSAMYLCASSWRPNTGELFFGEGSRLTVL.

This rearrangement joins TRBV10-3 to TRBJ2-7; 12 nucleotides line up with TRBD2. With V trimmed by 6 bases and J by 0 bases, 24 bases remained unmatched. CDR1 ENHRY and CDR2 SYGVKD come from the germline V gene. The CDR3 is 22 residues long. The CDR3 is CAIRGQGQGQRTSGADSYEQYF. DNA of the CDR3: TGTGCCATCAGGGGCCAGGGGCAGGGGCAGAGGACTAGCGGGGCCGACTCCTACGAGCAGTACTTC.

This chain connects TRBV10-3 to TRBJ2-7; possible D gene TRBD2, 6 bases. CDR3 length: 13 amino acids. V gave up 4 bases and J gave up 3 bases, with 10 bases separating them. The germline gives CDR1 ENHRY, CDR2 SYGVKD. The chain's CDR3 is CAISGLGGYEQYF. CDR3 DNA: TGTGCCATCAGTGGTCTGGGGGGCTACGAGCAGTACTTC.

The chain uses TRBV9 and TRBJ1-2, with 7 bases fitting TRBD1. CDR3 length equals 13 residues. Germline trimming cut 2 bases from V and 6 bases from J; bases unmatched to any gene: 4. Germline CDR1 and CDR2: SGDLS and YYNGEE. This CDR3 reads CASSVPGGHGYTF. DNA of the CDR3: TGTGCCAGCAGCGTTCCAGGGGGACATGGCTACACCTTC.

V gene TRBV2 combines with J gene TRBJ1-2, with D possibly being TRBD1 (6 bases). Germline V gives CDR1 SNHLY, CDR2 FYNNEI. The V gene lost 6 bases and the J gene lost 1 base, with 18 bases spanning the gap. The CDR3 runs 16 residues. The CDR3 nucleotides read TGTGCCAGCAGGCCACACGGGACAATCATTAACTATGGCTACACCTTC. This encodes CASRPHGTIINYGYTF.

The V call is TRBV30, the J call TRBJ1-5; TRBD1 aligns across 7 bases. The CDR3 totals 15 residues. CDR1 and CDR2 from the germline V gene are GTSNPN and SVGIG (reference sequence). Trimming removed 2 bases from V and 6 bases from J; junction bases left unmatched: 10. This CDR3 reads CAWSRPGGGTQPQHF. CDR3 sequence (DNA): TGTGCCTGGAGTAGGCCAGGGGGGGGCACTCAGCCCCAGCATTTT.

The chain has TRBV5-1 and TRBJ2-2; TRBD2 aligns across 12 bases. Per germline, CDR1 SGHRS and CDR2 YFSETQ. V was pared by 6 bases and J by 4 bases, with 13 bases of the junction left unmatched. This CDR3 contains 18 residues. CDR3 residues: CASTVLAGGLRGTGELFF. CDR3 nucleotide sequence: TGCGCCAGCACCGTACTAGCGGGGGGCCTTCGAGGCACCGGGGAGCTGTTTTTT.

This clone has a single count. The rearrangement links TRBV9 to TRBJ2-3; D possibly corresponds to TRBD1 (6 bases). This CDR3 spans 16 amino acids. V gave up 6 bases and J gave up 2 bases, with 19 bases separating them. Germline loops: CDR1 SGDLS, CDR2 YYNGEE. CDR3 residues: CASTRGRRGTTDTQYF. The CDR3 DNA sequence: TGTGCCAGCACTAGAGGTCGCAGGGGAACCACAGATACGCAGTATTTT. The variable domain in full, completed from reference TRBV9 and TRBJ2-3, reads DSGVTQTPKHLITATGQRVTLRCSPRSGDLSVYWYQQSLDQGLQFLIQYYNGEERAKGNILERFSAQQFPDLHSELNLSSLELGDSALYFCASTRGRRGTTDTQYFGPGTRLTVL.

The chain employs TRBV4-3 and TRBJ2-7; 10 bases align to TRBD1. The germline CDR1 and CDR2 sequences are LGHNA and YSLEER. V lost 3 bases and J lost 5; bases outside the gene matches: 22. The CDR3 is 20 amino acids. The CDR3 bases are TGCGCCAGCAGCCAGACCTACCCGAGCGGCGGGACAGGGGTGGGAAACGAGCAGTACTTC. This codes for CASSQTYPSGGTGVGNEQYF.

The chain links TRBV7-9 to TRBJ1-1; D might be TRBD1 (6 bases). The CDR3 length is 15 residues. V dropped 3 bases and J dropped 8 bases, with 19 bases sitting between them. Germline V gives CDR1 SEHNR, CDR2 FQNEAQ (reference sequence). DNA of the CDR3: TGTGCCAGCAGCTTGTGGGGCCGGGACACCACCGAAGCTTTCTTT. Amino acid sequence: CASSLWGRDTTEAFF.

The chain carries TRBV10-3 and TRBJ1-1; D possibly corresponds to TRBD1 (5 bases). Germline V lookup: CDR1 ENHRY, CDR2 SYGVKD. V was clipped by 6 bases and J by 5 bases, with 10 bases between them. This CDR3 region has 12 residues. The CDR3 DNA reads TGTGCCATCAGGCAACAGGCAACTGAAGCTTTCTTT. It translates to CAIRQQATEAFF.

The chain joins TRBV5-4 to TRBJ2-5, with D maybe TRBD2 (6 bases). The CDR3 consists of 16 residues. In germline, CDR1 is SGHNT, CDR2 YYREEE (reference sequence). V was shortened by 3 bases and J by 5 bases, with 20 bases between the two germline ends. CDR3 DNA: TGTGCCAGCAGCTCGAAGTCCGGGACTTTAGGGGAGACCCAGTACTTC. Translation: CASSSKSGTLGETQYF.

This clone was counted a single time. The chain recombines TRBV3-1 (or the pseudogene TRBV3-2) with TRBJ1-1, with 7 positions matching TRBD1. V shed 1 base, J shed 3 bases, and the junction held 5 bases outside the gene matches. In germline, CDR1 is LGHDT, CDR2 YNNKEL (reference sequence). This CDR3 is 15 amino acids long. The CDR3 DNA follows: TGTGCCAGCAGCCAAGTGAGGGGGCGGGACACTGAAGCTTTCTTT. It translates to CASSQVRGRDTEAFF.

This clone is a singleton in its sample. This chain's CDR3 is CASSMGLAGAPYEQYF. CDR3 bases: TGTGCCAGTAGTATGGGACTAGCGGGGGCACCCTACGAGCAGTACTTC. The chain is built from TRBV19 and TRBJ2-7, with 14 positions matching TRBD2. The germline V gene encodes CDR1 LNHDA and CDR2 SQIVND (reference sequence). The J segment lost 2 bases and the V segment lost 3 bases, leaving 3 bases of the junction unmatched. This CDR3 contains 16 residues.